These 5 T cell receptor beta chains were sequenced from one sample in a study of shared clonotypes between healthy human individuals (dated by TCRdb to 2018 to 2020). Libraries were prepared through the immunoSEQ multiplex PCR assay. The clones in this table, taken by TCRdb from immuneACCESS, are in-frame only. Not every clone is retained; where verified, under half of the shortfall comes from an unresolved V gene, and the cause of the rest is unknown. Here the sample has fewer than 2.5 million clones; 80% to 95% occur a single time. The ten most abundant clones make up 0.36% of the sample. Sequenced: naive CD4+ T cells from PBMCs. The cell subset or site label, read with the paper, signifies: CD45RA+ positively selected. The receptors originated from a man younger than 30 in good health. Some clones in this sample may be carry-over from other donors' samples.

This chain uses TRBV30 with TRBJ1-3; no clear D. This CDR3 region has 14 residues. Germline lookup yields CDR1 GTSNPN and CDR2 SVGIG (reference sequence). V lost 0 bases and J lost 8, with 14 bases in between. CDR3 DNA: TGTGCCTGGAGTGTACTCGGGCCGAGGGACACCATATATTTT. It yields the protein CAWSVLGPRDTIYF.

The V and J genes are TRBV28 and TRBJ2-2; 7 nucleotides match TRBD2. The CDR3 length is 15 residues. V lost 5 bases, J lost 3 bases, and 6 bases stayed unmatched. Germline V CDR1 and CDR2: MDHEN, SYDVKM. CDR3 in amino acids: CASSEGTTYTGELFF. For the CDR3, the DNA is TGTGCCAGCAGTGAAGGGACTACCTACACCGGGGAGCTGTTTTTT.

The CDR3 nucleotides are TGCGCCAGCAGCCAAGTCACAGGGGGGGCCTACGAGCAGTACTTC. This encodes CASSQVTGGAYEQYF. This chain connects TRBV4-1 to TRBJ2-7, with D possibly being TRBD1 (8 bases). V was cut by 1 base and J by 2 bases, with 12 bases left in between. Per the germline V gene, CDR1 is MGHRA and CDR2 is YSYEKL. This CDR3 region has 15 residues.

Comment on this clone: This CDR3 is also generated by other DNA sequences in the sample. The chain couples TRBV7-2 to TRBJ2-1, with D tentatively TRBD1 (8 bases). The V gene's germline CDR1 is SGHTA and CDR2 FQGNSA. Trimming left V 1 base short and J 3 bases short, with 10 bases between. The CDR3 covers 15 residues. CDR3 DNA: TGTGCCAGCAGCTTAGACAGGGGGGGCTACAATGAGCAGTTCTTC. It translates to CASSLDRGGYNEQFF.

This clone was observed a single time. Other DNA sequences from this sample encode an identical CDR3 as well. The chain couples TRBV5-1 to TRBJ1-1, with D unclear. Germline CDR1 and CDR2: SGHRS and YFSETQ. CDR3 size: 13 residues. Trimming took off 2 bases at V and 2 bases at J, with 7 bases between the two ends. CDR3 DNA sequence: TGCGCCAGCAGCTTAACACAAAACACTGAAGCTTTCTTT. Translation: CASSLTQNTEAFF.